The present TCR beta chain was sequenced within a study of blood T cell repertoires in COVID-19. Study as a whole: Acute-phase and convalescent COVID-19 samples originated in the United States, Italy and Spain. T cells, B-cell-depleted T cells, or PBMCs supplied cDNA or gDNA.

Clones were read by immunoSEQ multiplex PCR, and TCRdb kept only the in-frame ones, dropping some. Here the sample spans about 120,000 clones, approximately 84% being singletons. The CDR3 length is 14 residues. Germline loops: CDR1 LNHDA, CDR2 SQIVND (reference sequence). The ends lost 5 bases at V and 0 bases at J; junction bases unmatched: 4. J is TRBJ2-7 and V is TRBV19; 7 positions agree with TRBD1. Sequences were obtained from peripheral blood. This TCR came from a man between 65 and 85 years old with active or convalescent COVID-19. The CDR3 region is CASSADRASYEQYF. The DNA of the CDR3 is TGTGCCAGTAGTGCCGACAGGGCCTCCTACGAGCAGTACTTC.